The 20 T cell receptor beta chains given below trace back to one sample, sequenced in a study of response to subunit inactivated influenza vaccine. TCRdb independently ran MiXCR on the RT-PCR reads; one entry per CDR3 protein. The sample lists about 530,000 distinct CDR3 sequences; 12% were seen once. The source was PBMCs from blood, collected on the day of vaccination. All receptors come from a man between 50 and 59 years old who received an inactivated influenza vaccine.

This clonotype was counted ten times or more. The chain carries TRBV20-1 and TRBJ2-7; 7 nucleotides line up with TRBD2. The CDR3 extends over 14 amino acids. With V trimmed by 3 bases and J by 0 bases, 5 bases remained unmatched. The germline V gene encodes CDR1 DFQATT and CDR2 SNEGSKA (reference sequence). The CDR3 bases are TGCAGTGCTAGCGGGGGGAAGAGCTCCTACGAGCAGTACTTC. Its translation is CSASGGKSSYEQYF.

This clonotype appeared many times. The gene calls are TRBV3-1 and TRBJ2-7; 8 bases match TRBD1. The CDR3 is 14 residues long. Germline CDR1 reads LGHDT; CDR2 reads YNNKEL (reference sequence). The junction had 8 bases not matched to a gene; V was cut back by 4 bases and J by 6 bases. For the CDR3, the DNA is TGTGCCAGCAGCCCCCACTGGACAGGGCCCGAGCAGTACTTC. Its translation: CASSPHWTGPEQYF.

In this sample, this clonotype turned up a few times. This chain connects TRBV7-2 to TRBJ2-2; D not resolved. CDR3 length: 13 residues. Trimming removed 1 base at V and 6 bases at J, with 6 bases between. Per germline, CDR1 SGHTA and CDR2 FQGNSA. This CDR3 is CASSLVSPGELFF. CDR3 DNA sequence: TGTGCCAGCAGCTTAGTTAGTCCCGGGGAGCTGTTTTTT. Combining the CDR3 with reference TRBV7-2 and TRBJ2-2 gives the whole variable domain GAGVSQSPSNKVTEKGKDVELRCDPISGHTALYWYRQSLGQGLEFLIYFQGNSAPDKSGLPSDRFSAERTGGSVSTLTIQRTQQEDSAVYLCASSLVSPGELFFGEGSRLTVL.

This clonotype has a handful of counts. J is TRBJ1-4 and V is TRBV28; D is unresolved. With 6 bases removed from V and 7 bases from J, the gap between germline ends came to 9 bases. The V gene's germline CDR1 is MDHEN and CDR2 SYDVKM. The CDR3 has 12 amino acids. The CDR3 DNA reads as TGTGCCAGCAGGGGGTCTGGTGAAAAACTGTTTTTT. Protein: CASRGSGEKLFF.

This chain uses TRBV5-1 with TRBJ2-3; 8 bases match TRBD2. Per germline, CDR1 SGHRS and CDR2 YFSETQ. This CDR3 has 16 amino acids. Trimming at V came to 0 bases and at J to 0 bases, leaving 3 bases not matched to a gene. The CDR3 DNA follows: TGCGCCAGCAGCTTGGTTTCTAGCGGGAGCACAGATACGCAGTATTTT. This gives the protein CASSLVSSGSTDTQYF.

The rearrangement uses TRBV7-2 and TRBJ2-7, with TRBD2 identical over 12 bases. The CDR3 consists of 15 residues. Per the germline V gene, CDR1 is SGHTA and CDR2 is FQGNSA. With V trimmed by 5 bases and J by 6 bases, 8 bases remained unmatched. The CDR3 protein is CASSHGLAGILEQYF. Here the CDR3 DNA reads TGTGCCAGCAGCCATGGACTAGCGGGGATCCTCGAGCAGTACTTC.

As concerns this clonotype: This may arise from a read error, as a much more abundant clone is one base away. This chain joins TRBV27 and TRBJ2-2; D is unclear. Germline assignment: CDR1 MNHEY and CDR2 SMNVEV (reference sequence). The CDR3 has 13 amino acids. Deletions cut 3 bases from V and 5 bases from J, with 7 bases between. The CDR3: CASSFVATGELFF. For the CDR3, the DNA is TGTGCCAGCAGTTTCGTGGCGACCGGGGAGCTGTTTTTT.

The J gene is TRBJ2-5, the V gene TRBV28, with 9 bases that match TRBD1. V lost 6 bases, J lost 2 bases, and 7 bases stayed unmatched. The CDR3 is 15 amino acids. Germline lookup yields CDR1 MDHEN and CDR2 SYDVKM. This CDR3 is CASSPNRGPQETQYF. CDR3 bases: TGTGCCAGCAGCCCGAACAGGGGGCCACAAGAGACCCAGTACTTC.

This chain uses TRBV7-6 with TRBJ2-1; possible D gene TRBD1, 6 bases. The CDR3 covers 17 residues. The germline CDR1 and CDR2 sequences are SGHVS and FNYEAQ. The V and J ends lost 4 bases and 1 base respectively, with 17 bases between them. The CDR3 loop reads CASSSTGFGLSYNEQFF. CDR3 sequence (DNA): TGTGCCAGCAGCTCCACAGGGTTCGGACTTTCCTACAATGAGCAGTTCTTC. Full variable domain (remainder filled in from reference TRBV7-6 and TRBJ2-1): GAGVSQSPRYKVTKRGQDVALRCDPISGHVSLYWYRQALGQGPEFLTYFNYEAQQDKSGLPNDRFSAERPEGSISTLTIQRTEQRDSAMYRCASSSTGFGLSYNEQFFGPGTRLTVL.

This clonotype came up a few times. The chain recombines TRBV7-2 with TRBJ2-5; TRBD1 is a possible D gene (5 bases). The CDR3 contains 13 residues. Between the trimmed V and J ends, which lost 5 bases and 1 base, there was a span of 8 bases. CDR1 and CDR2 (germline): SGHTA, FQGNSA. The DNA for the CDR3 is TGTGCCAGCAGCCGACAGTTCCAAGAGACCCAGTACTTC. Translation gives CASSRQFQETQYF. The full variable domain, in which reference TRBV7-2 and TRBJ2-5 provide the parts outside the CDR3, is GAGVSQSPSNKVTEKGKDVELRCDPISGHTALYWYRQSLGQGLEFLIYFQGNSAPDKSGLPSDRFSAERTGGSVSTLTIQRTQQEDSAVYLCASSRQFQETQYFGPGTRLLVL.

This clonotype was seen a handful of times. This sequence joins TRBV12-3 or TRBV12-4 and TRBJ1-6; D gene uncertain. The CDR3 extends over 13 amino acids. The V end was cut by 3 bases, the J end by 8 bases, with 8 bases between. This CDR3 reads CASSFWRDSPLHF. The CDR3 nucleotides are TGTGCCAGCAGTTTTTGGAGGGATTCACCCCTCCACTTT.

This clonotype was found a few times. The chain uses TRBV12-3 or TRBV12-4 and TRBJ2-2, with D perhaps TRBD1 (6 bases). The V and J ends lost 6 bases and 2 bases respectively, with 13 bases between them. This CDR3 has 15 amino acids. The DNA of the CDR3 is TGTGCCAGCAGCCGGGACATCAGAAACACCGGGGAGCTGTTTTTT. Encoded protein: CASSRDIRNTGELFF.

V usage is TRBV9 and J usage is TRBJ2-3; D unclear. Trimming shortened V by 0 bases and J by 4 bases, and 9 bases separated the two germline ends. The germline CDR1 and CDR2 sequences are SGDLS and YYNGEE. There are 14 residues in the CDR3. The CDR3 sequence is CASSVVGFSDTQYF. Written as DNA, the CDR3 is TGTGCCAGCAGCGTAGTGGGGTTCTCAGATACGCAGTATTTT.

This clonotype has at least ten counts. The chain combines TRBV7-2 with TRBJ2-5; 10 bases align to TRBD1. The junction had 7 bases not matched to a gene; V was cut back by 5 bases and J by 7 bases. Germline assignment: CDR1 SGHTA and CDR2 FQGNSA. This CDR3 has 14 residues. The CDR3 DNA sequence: TGTGCCAGCAGCCCCGGGACAGGGGATCGGACCCAGTACTTC. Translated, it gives CASSPGTGDRTQYF.

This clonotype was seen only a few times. CDR3: CASSFGGSGANVLTF. CDR3 sequence (DNA): TGCGCCAGCAGCTTCGGGGGCTCTGGGGCCAACGTCCTGACTTTC. V and J are TRBV5-1 and TRBJ2-6, with D tentatively TRBD2 (6 bases). Trimming cost V 2 bases and J 0 bases, with 6 bases left between them. This CDR3 has 15 residues. Germline V CDR1 and CDR2: SGHRS, YFSETQ.

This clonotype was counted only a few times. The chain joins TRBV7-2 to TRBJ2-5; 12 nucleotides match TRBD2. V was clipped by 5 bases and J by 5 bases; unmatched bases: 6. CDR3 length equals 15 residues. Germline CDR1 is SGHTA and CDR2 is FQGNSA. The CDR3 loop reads CASSTTSGRGETQYF. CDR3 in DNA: TGTGCCAGCAGCACGACTAGCGGGAGAGGGGAGACCCAGTACTTC.

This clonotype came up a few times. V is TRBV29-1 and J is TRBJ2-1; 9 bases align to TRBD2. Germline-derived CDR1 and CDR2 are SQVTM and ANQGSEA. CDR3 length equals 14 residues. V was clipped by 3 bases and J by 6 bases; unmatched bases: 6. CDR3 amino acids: CSVERGGSPNEQFF. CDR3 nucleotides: TGCAGCGTTGAGCGGGGGGGCTCGCCCAATGAGCAGTTCTTC.

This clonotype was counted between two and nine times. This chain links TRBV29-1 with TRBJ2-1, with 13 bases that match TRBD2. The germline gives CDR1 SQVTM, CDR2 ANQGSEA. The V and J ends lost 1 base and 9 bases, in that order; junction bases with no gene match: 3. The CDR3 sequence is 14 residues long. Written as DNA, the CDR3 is TGCAGCGTTGAAGGGACTAGCGGGGGCCCTGAGCAGTTCTTC. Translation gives CSVEGTSGGPEQFF.

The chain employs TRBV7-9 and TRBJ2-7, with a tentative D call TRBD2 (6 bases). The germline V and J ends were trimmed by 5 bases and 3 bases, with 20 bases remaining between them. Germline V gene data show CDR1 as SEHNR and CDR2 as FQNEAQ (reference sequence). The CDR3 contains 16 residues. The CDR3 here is CASSRKPGLSFYEQYF. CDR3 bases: TGTGCCAGCAGCCGAAAACCGGGACTGAGTTTCTACGAGCAGTACTTC.

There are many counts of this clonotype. CDR3 protein: CASSFRGEQYF. Written as DNA, the CDR3 is TGTGCCAGCAGTTTTAGAGGCGAGCAGTACTTC. V and J are TRBV12-3 or TRBV12-4 and TRBJ2-7; D remains unclear. CDR3 size: 11 residues. The ends were cut back, 3 bases at V and 6 bases at J, with 6 bases in the middle.